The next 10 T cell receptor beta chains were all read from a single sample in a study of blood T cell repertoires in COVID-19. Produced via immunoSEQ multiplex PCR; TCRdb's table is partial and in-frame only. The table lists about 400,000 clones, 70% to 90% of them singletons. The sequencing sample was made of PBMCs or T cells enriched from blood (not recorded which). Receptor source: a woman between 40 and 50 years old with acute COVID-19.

The CDR3 bases are TGTGCCAGCAGCCAAGGGGCAGCCCCCAGGGGCTATGGCTACACCTTC. This codes for CASSQGAAPRGYGYTF. J is TRBJ1-2 and V is TRBV3-1 (or the pseudogene TRBV3-2), with a weak D call TRBD1 (6 bases). This CDR3 is built from 16 residues. Germline CDR1 reads LGHDT; CDR2 reads YNNKEL (reference sequence). Trimming took off 1 base at V and 4 bases at J, with 16 bases between the two ends.

CDR3 sequence (DNA): TGCAGCGTTGAAGACCCCGCGGGAGCTTACAATGAGCAGTTCTTC. It yields the protein CSVEDPAGAYNEQFF. The chain employs TRBV29-1 and TRBJ2-1; 7 bases map to TRBD2. Per germline, CDR1 SQVTM and CDR2 ANQGSEA. The CDR3 totals 15 residues. V gave up 0 bases and J gave up 4 bases; unmatched junction bases: 6.

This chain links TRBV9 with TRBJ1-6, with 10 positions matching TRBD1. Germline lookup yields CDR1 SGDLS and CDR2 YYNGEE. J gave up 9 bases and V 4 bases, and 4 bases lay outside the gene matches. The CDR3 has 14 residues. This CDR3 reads CASSQTGGASPLHF. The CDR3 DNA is TGTGCCAGCAGCCAGACAGGGGGCGCTTCACCCCTCCACTTT.

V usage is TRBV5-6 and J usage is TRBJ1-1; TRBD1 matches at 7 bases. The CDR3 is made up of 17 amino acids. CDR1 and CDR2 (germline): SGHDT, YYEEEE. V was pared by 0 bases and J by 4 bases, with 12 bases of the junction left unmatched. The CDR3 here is CASSLDFRGRRGTEAFF. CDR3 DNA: TGTGCCAGCAGCTTGGATTTTAGGGGGCGGAGGGGCACTGAAGCTTTCTTT.

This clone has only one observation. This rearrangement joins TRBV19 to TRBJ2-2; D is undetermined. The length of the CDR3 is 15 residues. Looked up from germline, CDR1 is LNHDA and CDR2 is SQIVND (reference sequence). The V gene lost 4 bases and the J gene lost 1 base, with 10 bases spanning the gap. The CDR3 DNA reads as TGTGCCAGTAGTAATGGCAGAGGGAACACCGGGGAGCTGTTTTTT. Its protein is CASSNGRGNTGELFF.

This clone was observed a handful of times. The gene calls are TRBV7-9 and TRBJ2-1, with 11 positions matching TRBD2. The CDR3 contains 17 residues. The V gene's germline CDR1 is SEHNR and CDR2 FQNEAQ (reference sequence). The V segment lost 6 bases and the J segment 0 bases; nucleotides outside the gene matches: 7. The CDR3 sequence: CASSGLAGHSSYNEQFF. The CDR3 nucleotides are TGTGCCAGCAGTGGACTAGCGGGTCATAGCTCCTACAATGAGCAGTTCTTC. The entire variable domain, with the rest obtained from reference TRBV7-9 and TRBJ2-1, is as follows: DTGVSQNPRHKITKRGQNVTFRCDPISEHNRLYWYRQTLGQGPEFLTYFQNEAQLEKSRLLSDRFSAERPKGSFSTLEIQRTEQGDSAMYLCASSGLAGHSSYNEQFFGPGTRLTVL.

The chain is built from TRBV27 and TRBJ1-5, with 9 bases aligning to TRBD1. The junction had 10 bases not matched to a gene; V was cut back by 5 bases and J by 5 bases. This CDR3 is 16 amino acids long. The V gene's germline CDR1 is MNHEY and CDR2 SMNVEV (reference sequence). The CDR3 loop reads CASSPGTGPGDQPQHF. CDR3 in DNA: TGTGCCAGCAGTCCCGGGACAGGGCCGGGCGATCAGCCCCAGCATTTT.

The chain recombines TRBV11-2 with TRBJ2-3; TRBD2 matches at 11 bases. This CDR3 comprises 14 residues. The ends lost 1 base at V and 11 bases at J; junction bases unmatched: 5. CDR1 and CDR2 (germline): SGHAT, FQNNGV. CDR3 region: CASSLVLAGGMQYF. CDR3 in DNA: TGTGCCAGCAGCTTAGTGCTAGCGGGGGGAATGCAGTATTTT.

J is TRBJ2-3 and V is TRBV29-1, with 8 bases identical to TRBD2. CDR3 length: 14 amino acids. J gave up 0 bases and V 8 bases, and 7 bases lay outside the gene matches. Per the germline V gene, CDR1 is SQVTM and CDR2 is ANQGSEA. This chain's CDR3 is CSSTRGGSTDTQYF. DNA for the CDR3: TGCAGCTCCACTCGGGGGGGGAGCACAGATACGCAGTATTTT.

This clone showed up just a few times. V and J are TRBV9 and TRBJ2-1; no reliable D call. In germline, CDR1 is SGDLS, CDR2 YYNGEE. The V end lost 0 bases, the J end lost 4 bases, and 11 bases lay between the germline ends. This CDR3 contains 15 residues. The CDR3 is CASSVGRLGYNEQFF. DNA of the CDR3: TGTGCCAGCAGCGTAGGCCGGCTAGGTTACAATGAGCAGTTCTTC.